These T cell receptor beta chains were read from a single sample in a study of T cells in Graves' hyperthyroidism and ophthalmopathy. TCRdb redid the calling of the multiplex PCR reads with MiXCR, one entry per CDR3 protein. The profile shows about 320,000 distinct CDR3 sequences, roughly 17% of them singletons. Sequencing was performed on blood. These receptor sequences come from a man aged 25-45 years with Graves' hyperthyroidism. CDR3s include the opening cysteine and the closing phenylalanine or tryptophan. The D gene is left open where the match is weak. Clone size is stated in some rows and not others, as once, few, many or a class when expanded.

TRBJ2-6 TRBV7-2 once - CASRQTSSGANVLTF TGTGCCAGCAGGCAGACTAGTTCTGGGGCCAACGTCCTGACTTTC
TRBJ2-5 TRBV7-2 - - CASSLSTGVGHKYF TGTGCCAGCAGCTTATCAACCGGGGTCGGACACAAGTACTTC
TRBJ2-3 TRBV6-1 - - CASSSLRSGRSFDTQYF TGTGCCAGCAGCTCCCTTCGCAGCGGCCGGTCGTTTGATACGCAGTATTTT
TRBJ2-2 TRBV10-3 many - CAISSGTANTGELFF TGTGCCATCAGCTCCGGGACGGCGAACACCGGGGAGCTGTTTTTT
TRBJ1-2 TRBV30 - - CAWSVAWNYGYTF TGTGCCTGGAGTGTGGCTTGGAACTATGGCTACACCTTC
TRBJ2-7 TRBV6-1 - - CASTKGPGYEQYF TGTGCCAGCACCAAGGGACCGGGCTACGAGCAGTACTTC
TRBJ2-2 TRBV7-9 - - CASSLSQNTGELFF TGTGCCAGCAGCTTATCCCAAAACACCGGGGAGCTGTTTTTT
TRBJ2-1 TRBV6-2/TRBV6-3 many - CASSSALYRRLSRDNEQFF TGTGCCAGCAGCTCGGCCCTCTATAGACGCCTGAGTCGTGACAATGAGCAGTTCTTC
TRBJ1-5 TRBV4-2 - - CASSLAGGDLDQPQHF TGTGCCAGCAGCCTCGCGGGTGGAGATTTGGATCAGCCCCAGCATTTT
TRBJ2-7 TRBV6-1 many TRBD2 CASSERGSGTYYEQYF TGTGCCAGCAGTGAAAGGGGTAGCGGGACCTACTACGAGCAGTACTTC
TRBJ1-2 TRBV30 many - CAWSPLQGRGGYTF TGTGCCTGGAGTCCTCTCCAGGGGAGAGGGGGCTACACCTTC
TRBJ2-1 TRBV12-3/TRBV12-4 many TRBD2 CASSPRSGGGYNEQFF TGTGCCAGCAGTCCCCGTTCGGGGGGGGGCTACAATGAGCAGTTCTTC
TRBJ2-7 TRBV11-1 many TRBD1 CASSEGTASEWEQYF TGTGCCAGCAGCGAAGGGACAGCCTCCGAGTGGGAGCAGTACTTC
TRBJ2-5 TRBV20-1 many TRBD2 CSASSSGTSGQETQYF TGCAGTGCATCCTCCTCCGGGACTAGCGGCCAAGAGACCCAGTACTTC
TRBJ2-5 TRBV3-1 many TRBD2 CASSPNSGREYF TGTGCCAGCAGCCCCAATAGCGGGAGGGAGTACTTC
TRBJ2-3 TRBV5-1 many - CASSLEGDTQYF TGCGCCAGCAGCTTGGAAGGAGATACGCAGTATTTT
TRBJ1-4 TRBV20-1 many - CSARFPGGGKLFF TGCAGTGCTAGATTTCCCGGAGGGGGAAAACTGTTTTTT
TRBJ1-5 TRBV19 - - CASSTWDGGNQPQHF TGTGCCAGTAGCACCTGGGACGGAGGTAATCAGCCCCAGCATTTT
TRBJ2-7 TRBV12-3/TRBV12-4 many TRBD1 CASSVGQVGYEQYF TGTGCCAGCAGTGTGGGACAGGTGGGCTACGAGCAGTACTTC
TRBJ1-5 TRBV20-1 - - CSAYQGGRPDQPQHF TGCAGTGCTTACCAGGGTGGGAGGCCAGATCAGCCCCAGCATTTT
TRBJ2-1 TRBV11-3 once - CASSILTDNEQFF TGTGCCAGTAGTATCCTGACAGACAATGAGCAGTTCTTC
TRBJ2-7 TRBV28 many TRBD2 CASSSPGASGGYEQYF TGTGCCAGCAGTTCCCCCGGGGCTAGCGGAGGGTACGAGCAGTACTTC
TRBJ2-4 TRBV12-3/TRBV12-4 many - CASSLRDLHTAKNIQYF TGTGCCAGCAGTTTGCGGGATCTTCACACTGCCAAAAACATTCAGTACTTC
TRBJ2-1 TRBV27 many - CASSPQRNEQFF TGTGCCAGCAGCCCACAGCGGAATGAGCAGTTCTTC
TRBJ1-6 TRBV5-4 - TRBD1 CASSSASTGAGSPLHF TGTGCCAGCAGTTCAGCCTCGACAGGGGCTGGGTCACCCCTCCACTTT
TRBJ2-4 TRBV3-1 many - CASSPSRETEFQYF TGTGCCAGCAGCCCTTCTCGGGAGACAGAGTTTCAGTACTTC
TRBJ2-7 TRBV6-1 - TRBD2 CASSVAGGPREQYF TGTGCCAGCAGTGTAGCGGGAGGGCCGCGGGAGCAGTACTTC
TRBJ2-1 TRBV28 many - CASSITSNNEQFF TGTGCCAGCAGCATAACTAGCAACAATGAGCAGTTCTTC
TRBJ2-1 TRBV7-9 many TRBD1 CASSTPGQAYNEQFF TGTGCCAGCAGCACACCGGGACAGGCATACAATGAGCAGTTCTTC
TRBJ2-3 TRBV5-1 many - CASSFGADTQYF TGTGCCAGCAGTTTTGGCGCAGATACGCAGTATTTT
TRBJ1-1 TRBV5-1 - - CASSTTSYSEAFF TGCGCCAGCAGCACCACTTCATACTCGGAAGCTTTCTTT
TRBJ2-1 TRBV7-8 few TRBD2 CASSPFRGVSNEQFF TGTGCCAGCAGCCCGTTCCGGGGGGTTAGCAATGAGCAGTTCTTC
TRBJ2-7 TRBV7-8 many TRBD1 CASSLVGTGGYEQYF TGTGCCAGCAGCTTAGTCGGGACAGGGGGCTACGAGCAGTACTTC
TRBJ2-3 TRBV28 many - CASRTQGTDTQYF TGTGCCAGCAGGACACAGGGTACAGATACGCAGTATTTT
TRBJ2-7 TRBV19 - - CASSIDSYEQYF TGTGCCAGTAGTATAGACTCCTACGAGCAGTACTTC
TRBJ2-1 TRBV28 - - CASSFGLVSYNEQFF TGTGCCAGCAGTTTCGGACTGGTTTCCTACAATGAGCAGTTCTTC
TRBJ2-2 TRBV27 few TRBD1 CASTYTGTESTGELFF TGTGCCAGCACCTACACCGGGACAGAGTCCACCGGGGAGCTGTTTTTT